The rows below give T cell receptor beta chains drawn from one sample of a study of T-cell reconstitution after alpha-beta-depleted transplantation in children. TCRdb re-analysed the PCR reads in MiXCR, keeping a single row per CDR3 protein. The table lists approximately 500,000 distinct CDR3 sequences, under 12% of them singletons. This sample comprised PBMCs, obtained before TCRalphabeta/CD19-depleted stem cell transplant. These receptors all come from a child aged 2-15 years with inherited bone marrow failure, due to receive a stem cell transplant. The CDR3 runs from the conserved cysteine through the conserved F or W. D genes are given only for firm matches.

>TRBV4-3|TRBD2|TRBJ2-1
CASSQEALSGSTVF
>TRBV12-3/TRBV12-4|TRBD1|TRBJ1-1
CASSVSGGGTEAFF
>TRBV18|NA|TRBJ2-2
CASSSSRGELFF
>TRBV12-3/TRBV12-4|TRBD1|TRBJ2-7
CASRTGAEYEQYF
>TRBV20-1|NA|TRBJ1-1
CSARGQDTEAFF
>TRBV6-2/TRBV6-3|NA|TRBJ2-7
CASRRADEQYF
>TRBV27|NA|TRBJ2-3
CASSSRGTDTQYF
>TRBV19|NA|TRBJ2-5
CASSILPSQETQYF
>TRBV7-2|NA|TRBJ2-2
CASSTSRSTGELFF
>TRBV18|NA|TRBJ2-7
CASSPGQGNVAYEQYF
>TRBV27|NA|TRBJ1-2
CASSPLESNYGYTF
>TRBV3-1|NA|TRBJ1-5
CASSQSQGPQHF
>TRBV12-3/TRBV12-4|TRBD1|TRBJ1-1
CASSSAVWTGGFGTEAFF
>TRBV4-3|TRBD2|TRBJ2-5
CASSRAAGESETQYF
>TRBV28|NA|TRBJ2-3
CASSFAQTDTQYF
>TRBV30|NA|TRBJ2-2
CALRRGRGELFF
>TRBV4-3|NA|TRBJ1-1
CASSPSEGWAEAFF
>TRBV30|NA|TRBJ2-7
CAWSRGYEQYF
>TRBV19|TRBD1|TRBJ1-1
CASSPDRGQNTEAFF
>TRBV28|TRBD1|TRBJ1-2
CASRLRRGRLDGYTF
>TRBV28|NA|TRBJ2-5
CASSSRGHQETQYF
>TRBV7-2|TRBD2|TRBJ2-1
CASSLELAGANEQFF
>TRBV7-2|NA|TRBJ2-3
CASSDTRGGTDTQYF
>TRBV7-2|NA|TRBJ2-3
CASREGGTDTQYF
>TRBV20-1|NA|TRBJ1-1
CSAENGGPEAFF
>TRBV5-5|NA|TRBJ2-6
CASSTDLGANVLTF
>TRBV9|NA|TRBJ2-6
CASSVFPELLGTESGANVLTF
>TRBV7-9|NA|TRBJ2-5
CASSPRYGRGQETQYF
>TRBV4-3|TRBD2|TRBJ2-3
CASSQDQRRLSGATDTQYF
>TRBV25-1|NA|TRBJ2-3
CARPSGVGHADTQYF
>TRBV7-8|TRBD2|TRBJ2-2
CASSLVLAGAIKTGELFF
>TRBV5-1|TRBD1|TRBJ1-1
CASSLLGTGGEGAFF
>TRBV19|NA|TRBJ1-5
CASDKSNQPQHF
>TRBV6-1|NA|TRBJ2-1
CASSEPSEAPFF
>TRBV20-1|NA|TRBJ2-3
CSALGSTDTQYF
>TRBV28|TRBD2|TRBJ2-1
CASSFYTSGSLGEQFF
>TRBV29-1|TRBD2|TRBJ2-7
CSPGGRRDYEQYF
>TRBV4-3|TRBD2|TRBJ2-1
CASSQDSLAGLHNEQFF
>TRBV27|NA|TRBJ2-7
CASTRGPIYEQYF
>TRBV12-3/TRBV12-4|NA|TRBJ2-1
CASSLGLFQQFF
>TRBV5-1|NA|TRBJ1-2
CASSLEFGTNYGYTF
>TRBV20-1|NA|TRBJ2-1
CSARDLQGSYNEQFF
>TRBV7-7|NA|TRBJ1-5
CASSLVLVRFPSYSNQPQHF
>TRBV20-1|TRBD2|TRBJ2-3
CSAEGLAQDTQYF
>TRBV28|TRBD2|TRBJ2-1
CASNRLAGGNEQFF
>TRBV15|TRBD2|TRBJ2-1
CATSRDPTSEHNNEQFF